Below, 25 T cell receptor beta chains from the same sample are listed, as sequenced in a study of blood T cell dynamics during melanoma immunotherapy. Here immunoSEQ multiplex PCR was the method, and the copy in TCRdb shows in-frame clones only, minus some. The sample has 8,500 to 11,000 clones, 75% to 90% seen once. Time point described: week 3, after first cycle of checkpoint inhibitor. The sequences come from blood, collected from a patient treated with checkpoint blockade. The receptors originated from a human donor with melanoma.

This clone was seen a few times. The genes are TRBV19 and TRBJ2-7; no clear D. The CDR3 covers 13 residues. V lost 5 bases to trimming and J lost 0 bases, with 8 bases between them. The germline gives CDR1 LNHDA, CDR2 SQIVND (reference sequence). The CDR3 reads CASSLGSSYEQYF. In DNA form, the CDR3 reads TGTGCCAGTAGTCTAGGGTCCTCCTACGAGCAGTACTTC.

The V and J genes are TRBV7-6 and TRBJ2-7; TRBD1 agrees at 10 bases. This CDR3 is built from 15 residues. CDR1 is SGHVS, CDR2 FNYEAQ, per germline. V dropped 5 bases and J dropped 2; count of bases not matched to a gene: 6. CDR3 residues: CASSENDRGPYEQYF. The CDR3 region has the DNA TGTGCCAGCAGCGAAAACGACAGGGGGCCCTACGAGCAGTACTTC.

Comments on this clone: The sample carries other DNA sequences with the same CDR3. The chain has TRBV18 and TRBJ1-5; D uncertain. V was clipped by 2 bases and J by 2 bases, with 7 bases between them. The length of the CDR3 is 14 residues. Germline CDR1 KGHSH, CDR2 LQKENI. The chain's CDR3 is CASSPGQGNQPQHF. As DNA, the CDR3 is TGTGCCAGCTCACCAGGGCAGGGCAATCAGCCCCAGCATTTT.

This chain connects TRBV5-6 to TRBJ2-3; 7 positions match TRBD1. Per germline, CDR1 SGHDT and CDR2 YYEEEE. J gave up 2 bases and V 1 base, and 4 bases lay outside the gene matches. CDR3 size: 15 residues. The CDR3 sequence is CASSLMDRFTDTQYF. CDR3 in DNA: TGTGCCAGCAGCTTGATGGACAGGTTCACAGATACGCAGTATTTT. Supplemented by reference TRBV5-6 and TRBJ2-3, the full variable domain reads DAGVTQSPTHLIKTRGQQVTLRCSPKSGHDTVSWYQQALGQGPQFIFQYYEEEERQRGNFPDRFSGHQFPNYSSELNVNALLLGDSALYLCASSLMDRFTDTQYFGPGTRLTVL.

In its sample, this clone was seen a few times. The V and J genes are TRBV7-2 and TRBJ1-2, with a possible D match to TRBD1 (6 bases). The CDR3 runs to 15 residues. The V gene's germline CDR1 is SGHTA and CDR2 FQGNSA. Trimming removed 4 bases at V and 4 bases at J, with 16 bases between. CDR3 nucleotide sequence: TGTGCCAGCAGCTACGACAGGCCGACGGCCTATGGCTACACCTTC. Its translation: CASSYDRPTAYGYTF.

The rearrangement links TRBV7-8 to TRBJ2-4; 7 positions agree with TRBD1. The CDR3 spans 15 residues. V was pared by 1 base and J by 9 bases, with 9 bases of the junction left unmatched. CDR1 and CDR2 (germline): SGHVS, FQNEAQ. CDR3 coding DNA: TGTGCCAGCAGCTTAGGAGGGGGCGGAGGTAGCATTCAGTACTTC. This gives the protein CASSLGGGGGSIQYF.

This chain uses TRBV5-1 with TRBJ1-2, with D tentatively TRBD1 (6 bases). This CDR3 has 15 residues. The germline V and J ends were trimmed by 1 base and 4 bases, with 14 bases remaining between them. Germline loops: CDR1 SGHRS, CDR2 YFSETQ. The CDR3 DNA reads as TGCGCCAGCAGCTTGAACAGGGATCCCCCCTATGGCTACACCTTC. This gives the protein CASSLNRDPPYGYTF.

This sequence joins TRBV9 and TRBJ2-7; TRBD1 is a possible D gene (6 bases). CDR1 and CDR2 from the germline V gene are SGDLS and YYNGEE. The V end was cut by 0 bases, the J end by 2 bases, with 12 bases between. The CDR3 sequence is 15 residues long. The CDR3 sequence: CASSVGTVPPYEQYF. In DNA, the CDR3 is TGTGCCAGCAGCGTAGGGACAGTGCCGCCCTACGAGCAGTACTTC.

The rearrangement uses TRBV5-7 and TRBJ1-5; 12 bases are shared with TRBD1. TRBV5-7 has ORF status, its function being uncertain. This CDR3 is 16 amino acids long. Germline trimming cut 0 bases from V and 6 bases from J; bases unmatched to any gene: 4. The DNA for the CDR3 is TGTGCCAGCAGCTTGGCCGAGGGACAGGGGGCTCAGCCCCAGCATTTT. It codes for CASSLAEGQGAQPQHF.

The rearrangement joins TRBV6-5 to TRBJ2-2, with D perhaps matching TRBD2 (6 bases). Looked up from germline, CDR1 is MNHEY and CDR2 is SVGAGI. Trimming stripped 4 bases from V and 6 bases from J, with 9 bases between. The CDR3 loop spans 13 amino acids. Here the CDR3 reads CASSSAGPGELFF. CDR3 in DNA: TGTGCCAGCAGTTCCGCGGGACCCGGGGAGCTGTTTTTT.

J is TRBJ2-7 and V is TRBV2; 11 nucleotides match TRBD2. Germline V lookup: CDR1 SNHLY, CDR2 FYNNEI. This CDR3 is built from 14 residues. V gave up 4 bases and J gave up 4 bases; unmatched junction bases: 3. The CDR3 loop is CASSAGTSGYEQYF. For the CDR3, the DNA is TGTGCCAGCAGTGCCGGGACTAGCGGTTACGAGCAGTACTTC.

This clone occurred once. The chain is built from TRBV7-6 and TRBJ2-7; D gene uncertain. The CDR3 is 13 residues long. The germline CDR1 and CDR2 sequences are SGHVS and FNYEAQ. Trimming shortened V by 1 base and J by 3 bases, and 7 bases separated the two germline ends. The CDR3 nucleotides read TGTGCCAGCAGCTTAGGAGTTTACTACGAGCAGTACTTC. Its translation: CASSLGVYYEQYF.

This clone has a single count. This rearrangement joins TRBV27 to TRBJ1-4; D is uncertain. Per germline, CDR1 MNHEY and CDR2 SMNVEV (reference sequence). The CDR3 has 13 residues. Trimming stripped 4 bases from V and 8 bases from J, with 11 bases between. CDR3 sequence (DNA): TGTGCCAGCAGTTCAAGACCCGAAGAAAAACTGTTTTTT. Protein product: CASSSRPEEKLFF. Complete variable domain (other parts from reference TRBV27 and TRBJ1-4): EAQVTQNPRYLITVTGKKLTVTCSQNMNHEYMSWYRQDPGLGLRQIYYSMNVEVTDKGDVPEGYKVSRKEKRNFPLILESPSPNQTSLYFCASSSRPEEKLFFGSGTQLSVL.

Only one count was recorded for this clone. The rearrangement joins TRBV6-1 to TRBJ1-5; 9 bases are shared with TRBD1. Looked up from germline, CDR1 is MNHNS and CDR2 is SASEGT. Trimming removed 8 bases from V and 3 bases from J; junction bases left unmatched: 5. This CDR3 comprises 14 residues. The CDR3 reads CASGTGPNNQPQHF. CDR3 in DNA: TGTGCCAGCGGGACAGGGCCTAACAATCAGCCCCAGCATTTT.

This sequence joins TRBV7-9 and TRBJ2-2; D not resolved. The CDR3 has 15 residues. CDR1 SEHNR and CDR2 FQNEAQ come from the germline V gene (reference sequence). V was cut by 3 bases and J by 7 bases, with 15 bases left in between. The CDR3 region has the DNA TGTGCCAGCAGCTTCAGTAGGGAAAGACACGGGGAGCTGTTTTTT. Translating gives CASSFSRERHGELFF. The entire variable domain, with the rest obtained from reference TRBV7-9 and TRBJ2-2, is as follows: DTGVSQNPRHKITKRGQNVTFRCDPISEHNRLYWYRQTLGQGPEFLTYFQNEAQLEKSRLLSDRFSAERPKGSFSTLEIQRTEQGDSAMYLCASSFSRERHGELFFGEGSRLTVL.

The rearrangement uses TRBV10-3 and TRBJ2-7; tentative D call: TRBD1 (7 bases). The V gene's germline CDR1 is ENHRY and CDR2 SYGVKD. With 10 bases removed from V and 11 bases from J, the gap between germline ends came to 18 bases. The CDR3 has 11 amino acids. The CDR3 protein is CATQGGGQEYF. In nucleotides, the CDR3 is TGTGCCACCCAGGGGGGAGGACAGGAGTACTTC.

The V gene is TRBV6-5, the J gene TRBJ1-1; D not resolved. Germline loops: CDR1 MNHEY, CDR2 SVGAGI. This CDR3 spans 13 amino acids. The V end lost 5 bases, the J end lost 0 bases, and 7 bases lay between the germline ends. The CDR3 region is CASSGRMNTEAFF. The CDR3 DNA reads as TGTGCCAGCAGTGGACGGATGAACACTGAAGCTTTCTTT.

The chain combines TRBV19 with TRBJ1-5; 8 bases align to TRBD1. V shed 4 bases, J shed 3 bases, and the junction held 11 bases outside the gene matches. CDR1 is LNHDA and CDR2 is SQIVND in the germline V gene (reference sequence). The length of the CDR3 is 17 residues. CDR3 region: CASSKLSRGQDNQPQHF. DNA of the CDR3: TGTGCCAGTAGTAAACTCTCCAGGGGGCAGGACAATCAGCCCCAGCATTTT.

The chain is built from TRBV27 and TRBJ2-1; D is ambiguous. CDR1 is MNHEY and CDR2 is SMNVEV in the germline V gene (reference sequence). Trimming took off 6 bases at V and 0 bases at J, with 15 bases between the two ends. The CDR3 is made up of 16 amino acids. CDR3 nucleotide sequence: TGTGCCAGCAGCCTAAAGGCTCGGATCTCCTACAATGAGCAGTTCTTC. It yields the protein CASSLKARISYNEQFF.

The rearrangement uses TRBV6-1 and TRBJ2-7; TRBD2 is a possible D gene (6 bases). The CDR3 spans 15 residues. Germline V gene data show CDR1 as MNHNS and CDR2 as SASEGT. V shed 3 bases and J shed 5 bases, with 17 bases lying between them. The CDR3, as DNA: TGTGCCAGCAGTGACCGGGACTTCCCGAGAGACGAGCAGTACTTC. This encodes CASSDRDFPRDEQYF.

The V gene is TRBV28, the J gene TRBJ2-7, with 7 bases matching TRBD1. J was trimmed by 5 bases and V by 3 bases; bases with no gene match: 7. The CDR3 contains 14 residues. Germline values: CDR1 MDHEN, CDR2 SYDVKM. CDR3 nucleotide sequence: TGTGCCAGCAGTTTTTTACAGGGGTACGACGAGCAGTACTTC. The encoded protein is CASSFLQGYDEQYF.

The chain uses TRBV10-3 and TRBJ1-2, with D possibly TRBD1 on 5 matching bases. The CDR3 consists of 17 residues. Trimming removed 2 bases at V and 6 bases at J, with 22 bases between. The V gene's germline CDR1 is ENHRY and CDR2 SYGVKD. The chain's CDR3 is CAISEVLRGTHRHGYTF. The CDR3 DNA reads TGTGCCATCAGTGAGGTCTTGAGGGGCACCCACCGCCATGGCTACACCTTC.

The chain is built from TRBV19 and TRBJ2-7; D is uncertain. Trimming removed 2 bases at V and 9 bases at J, with 14 bases between. Germline assignment: CDR1 LNHDA and CDR2 SQIVND (reference sequence). CDR3 length: 13 residues. The CDR3 loop reads CASSIKQLKGQYF. Here the CDR3 DNA reads TGTGCCAGTAGTATAAAACAGCTAAAAGGGCAGTACTTC.

The chain recombines TRBV2 with TRBJ2-7, with TRBD1 matching 8 bases. The CDR3 extends over 13 amino acids. V lost 6 bases, J lost 4 bases, and 5 bases stayed unmatched. The V gene's germline CDR1 is SNHLY and CDR2 FYNNEI. DNA of the CDR3: TGTGCCAGCAGCGGACAGGGAACTTACGAGCAGTACTTC. This codes for CASSGQGTYEQYF.

The V and J genes are TRBV7-2 and TRBJ1-1; D possibly corresponds to TRBD1 (6 bases). V was trimmed by 6 bases and J by 2 bases, leaving 22 bases between them. This CDR3 comprises 17 residues. Germline V CDR1 and CDR2: SGHTA, FQGNSA. In DNA, the CDR3 is TGTGCCAGCAGGCGCGATCCACAGGGACTTAGAAACACTGAAGCTTTCTTT. Translating gives CASRRDPQGLRNTEAFF.